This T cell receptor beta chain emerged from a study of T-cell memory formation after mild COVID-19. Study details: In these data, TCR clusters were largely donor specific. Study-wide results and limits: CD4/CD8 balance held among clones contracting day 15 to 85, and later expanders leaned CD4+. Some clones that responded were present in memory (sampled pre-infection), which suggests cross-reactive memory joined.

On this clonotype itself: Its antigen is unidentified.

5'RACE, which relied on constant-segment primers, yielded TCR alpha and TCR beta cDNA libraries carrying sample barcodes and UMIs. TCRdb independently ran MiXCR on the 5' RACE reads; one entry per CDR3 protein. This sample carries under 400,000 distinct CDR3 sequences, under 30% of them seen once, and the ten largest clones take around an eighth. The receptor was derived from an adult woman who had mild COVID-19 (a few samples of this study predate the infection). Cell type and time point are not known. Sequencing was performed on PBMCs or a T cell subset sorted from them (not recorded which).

The CDR3 reads CASSPVDRGSGYTF. As DNA, the CDR3 is TGTGCCAGCAGCCCGGTGGACAGGGGAAGTGGCTACACCTTC. This chain joins TRBV7-9 and TRBJ1-2, with TRBD1 identical over 9 bases. V gave up 5 bases and J gave up 7 bases; unmatched junction bases: 8. Germline CDR1 reads SEHNR; CDR2 reads FQNEAQ (reference sequence). CDR3 length equals 14 residues.